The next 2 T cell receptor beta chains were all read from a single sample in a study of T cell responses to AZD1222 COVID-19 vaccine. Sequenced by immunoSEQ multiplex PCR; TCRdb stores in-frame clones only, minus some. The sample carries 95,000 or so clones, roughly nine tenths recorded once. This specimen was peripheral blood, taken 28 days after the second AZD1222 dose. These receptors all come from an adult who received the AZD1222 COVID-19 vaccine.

As DNA, the CDR3 is TGTGCCAGCAGCGCGCTAGCGGGGTTAGCCAAAAACATTCAGTACTTC. Its translation: CASSALAGLAKNIQYF. The chain combines TRBV9 with TRBJ2-4; 9 nucleotides match TRBD2. The CDR3 totals 16 residues. The germline V gene has CDR1 SGDLS and CDR2 YYNGEE. V dropped 3 bases and J dropped 0; count of bases not matched to a gene: 4.

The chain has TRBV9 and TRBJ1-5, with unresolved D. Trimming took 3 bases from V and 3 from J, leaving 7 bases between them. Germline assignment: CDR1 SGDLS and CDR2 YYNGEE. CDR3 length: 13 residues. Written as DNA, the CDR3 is TGTGCCAGCAGCGCCACAACCAATCAGCCCCAGCATTTT. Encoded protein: CASSATTNQPQHF.